These 26 T cell receptor beta chains were sequenced from one sample in a study of T cell responses to AZD1222 COVID-19 vaccine. Data came from immunoSEQ multiplex PCR; TCRdb stores just in-frame clones and leaves some out. Altogether some 140,000 clones are present, 85% to 95% being singletons, with the ten largest covering around 3%. This material consisted of peripheral blood, taken on day 0 of AZD1222 vaccination. Receptor source: an adult in good health.

V is TRBV15 and J is TRBJ1-1, with D possibly TRBD1 on 6 matching bases. The germline V and J ends were trimmed by 1 base and 3 bases, with 15 bases remaining between them. Germline V CDR1 and CDR2: LNHNV, YYDKDF (reference sequence). There are 16 residues in the CDR3. The CDR3 coding sequence is TGTGCCACCAGCAGAGCCGTGGTAGGGGGGTACACTGAAGCTTTCTTT. Its protein is CATSRAVVGGYTEAFF. The whole variable domain, filled in from reference TRBV15 and TRBJ1-1, reads DAMVIQNPRYQVTQFGKPVTLSCSQTLNHNVMYWYQQKSSQAPKLLFHYYDKDFNNEADTPDNFQSRRPNTSFCFLDIRSPGLGDTAMYLCATSRAVVGGYTEAFFGQGTRLTVV.

This chain connects TRBV18 to TRBJ1-5; no clear D. The CDR3 loop spans 14 amino acids. Germline CDR1 KGHSH, CDR2 LQKENI. V was clipped by 4 bases and J by 6 bases, with 13 bases between them. The CDR3: CASSQLSGGQPQHF. CDR3 coding DNA: TGTGCCAGCTCACAACTATCGGGAGGTCAGCCCCAGCATTTT.

The V gene is TRBV6-6, the J gene TRBJ2-5, with D possibly TRBD2 on 6 matching bases. V dropped 4 bases and J dropped 7 bases, with 16 bases sitting between them. Germline V CDR1 and CDR2: MNHNY, SVGAGI (reference sequence). The CDR3 runs to 14 residues. The CDR3 loop reads CASSSPSSEVTQYF. The CDR3 DNA reads TGTGCCAGCAGTTCCCCGTCTAGCGAAGTGACCCAGTACTTC.

The chain employs TRBV6-5 and TRBJ2-1; TRBD2 matches at 12 bases. The V gene end was trimmed by 2 bases and the J gene end by 6 bases; junction bases not matched to a gene: 5. Germline CDR1 and CDR2: MNHEY and SVGAGI. CDR3 length: 16 amino acids. This CDR3 is CASSYPGTSGRNEQFF. The CDR3 DNA reads as TGTGCCAGCAGTTACCCCGGGACTAGCGGGCGCAATGAGCAGTTCTTC.

The rearrangement links TRBV3-1 (or the pseudogene TRBV3-2) to TRBJ1-1; D uncertain. CDR1 and CDR2 (germline): LGHDT, YNNKEL (reference sequence). Between the trimmed V and J ends, which lost 3 bases and 1 base, there was a span of 3 bases. The CDR3 spans 12 residues. The CDR3 is CASSQKNTEAFF. Here the CDR3 DNA reads TGTGCCAGCAGCCAGAAGAACACTGAAGCTTTCTTT.

The chain combines TRBV19 with TRBJ2-2, with D possibly matching TRBD1 (6 bases). Trimming left V 7 bases short and J 5 bases short, with 14 bases between. The CDR3 is 14 amino acids. Germline CDR1 reads LNHDA; CDR2 reads SQIVND (reference sequence). CDR3 nucleotide sequence: TGTGCCAGTACTACAGGGTTTATGACCGGGGAGCTGTTTTTT. Amino acid sequence: CASTTGFMTGELFF.

The chain recombines TRBV27 with TRBJ1-5; D remains unclear. CDR1 is MNHEY and CDR2 is SMNVEV in the germline V gene (reference sequence). V gave up 0 bases and J gave up 0 bases, with 12 bases separating them. The CDR3 loop spans 17 amino acids. The CDR3 bases are TGTGCCAGCAGTTTATCGGGCGGACCTTATAGCAATCAGCCCCAGCATTTT. Protein sequence: CASSLSGGPYSNQPQHF.

The chain combines TRBV19 with TRBJ1-1; TRBD1 is a possible D gene (6 bases). V was cut by 1 base and J by 6 bases, with 12 bases left in between. The CDR3 totals 14 residues. The germline gives CDR1 LNHDA, CDR2 SQIVND (reference sequence). The CDR3 nucleotides are TGTGCCAGTAGTATAGTCCCGGACAGAGCTGAAGCTTTCTTT. This encodes CASSIVPDRAEAFF.

This chain connects TRBV7-2 to TRBJ1-5; D ambiguous. The CDR3 contains 13 residues. The V gene's germline CDR1 is SGHTA and CDR2 FQGNSA. Trimming removed 5 bases at V and 6 bases at J, with 11 bases between. CDR3 coding DNA: TGTGCCAGCAGCCCTGACGGGATTCAGCCCCAGCATTTT. This codes for CASSPDGIQPQHF.

V is TRBV6-5 and J is TRBJ1-5; D unresolved. CDR1 and CDR2 (germline): MNHEY, SVGAGI. There are 15 residues in the CDR3. V was clipped by 10 bases and J by 5 bases, with 21 bases between them. DNA of the CDR3: TGTGCCACACCCAGGTTAGAGGTTTGGGATCAGCCCCAGCATTTT. Amino acid sequence: CATPRLEVWDQPQHF.

This chain joins TRBV11-2 and TRBJ2-3; 9 nucleotides match TRBD2. Germline V gene sequence: CDR1 SGHAT, CDR2 FQNNGV. CDR3 size: 17 residues. V was clipped by 5 bases and J by 6 bases; unmatched bases: 15. CDR3 nucleotides: TGTGCCAGCAGCCCGAGGGGGCGGGAGGGCCTTTTGGATACGCAGTATTTT. Its protein product is CASSPRGREGLLDTQYF. Drawing the rest from reference TRBV11-2 and TRBJ2-3, the complete variable domain is EAGVAQSPRYKIIEKRQSVAFWCNPISGHATLYWYQQILGQGPKLLIQFQNNGVVDDSQLPKDRFSAERLKGVDSTLKIQPAKLEDSAVYLCASSPRGREGLLDTQYFGPGTRLTVL.

The chain is built from TRBV4-2 and TRBJ1-3; unclear D gene. Trimming took off 0 bases at V and 3 bases at J, with 12 bases between the two ends. The CDR3 is made up of 16 amino acids. CDR1 and CDR2 (germline): LGHNA, YNFKEQ. CDR3 amino acids: CASSQELAGIGNTIYF. The CDR3, as DNA: TGTGCCAGCAGCCAAGAGTTGGCCGGAATTGGAAACACCATATATTTT.

The chain uses TRBV12-3 or TRBV12-4 and TRBJ1-2, with 10 bases matching TRBD1. The ends lost 5 bases at V and 7 bases at J; junction bases unmatched: 4. The CDR3 spans 13 residues. Written as DNA, the CDR3 is TGTGCCAGCAGTACGGACAGGGGGGCTGGCTACACCTTC. As protein: CASSTDRGAGYTF.

The genes are TRBV12-3 or TRBV12-4 and TRBJ1-1, with unresolved D. The CDR3 extends over 11 amino acids. V lost 4 bases, J lost 11 bases, and 11 bases lay in between. The CDR3 DNA is TGTGCCAGCAGTTACCGGGGAGACGCTTTCTTT. Its translation: CASSYRGDAFF.

This chain uses TRBV27 with TRBJ1-5, with D unresolved. The CDR3 is made up of 14 amino acids. Trimming shortened V by 3 bases and J by 1 base, and 7 bases separated the two germline ends. CDR1 and CDR2 (germline): MNHEY, SMNVEV (reference sequence). CDR3 loop: CASSLLSSNQPQHF. CDR3 in DNA: TGTGCCAGCAGTTTGTTAAGCAGCAATCAGCCCCAGCATTTT.

The chain carries TRBV6-5 and TRBJ2-5, with unresolved D. The CDR3 is 13 amino acids. V lost 0 bases and J 12 bases, leaving 14 bases between the germline ends. Germline CDR1 reads MNHEY; CDR2 reads SVGAGI. CDR3 in amino acids: CASSYSSDRPKYF. The CDR3 nucleotides are TGTGCCAGCAGTTACTCGTCGGACCGTCCTAAGTACTTC.

The chain couples TRBV11-3 to TRBJ2-7; D not certain. The CDR3 runs 12 residues. Germline loops: CDR1 SGHNT, CDR2 YENEEA. CDR3 in DNA: TGTGCGACGCATACAGCGATCTACGAGCAGTACTTC. This gives the protein CATHTAIYEQYF.

The V and J genes are TRBV7-2 and TRBJ2-7; unclear D gene. This CDR3 has 14 residues. Germline lookup yields CDR1 SGHTA and CDR2 FQGNSA. V was clipped by 5 bases and J by 3 bases, with 14 bases between them. The CDR3: CASSTPVWNYEQYF. DNA for the CDR3: TGTGCCAGCAGCACCCCTGTTTGGAACTACGAGCAGTACTTC.

The chain combines TRBV5-5 with TRBJ1-1; 10 nucleotides agree with TRBD1. Losses at the gene ends were 5 bases for V and 1 base for J; bases not matched to a gene: 8. The CDR3 loop spans 16 amino acids. In germline, CDR1 is SGHKS, CDR2 YYEKEE (reference sequence). CDR3 bases: TGTGCCAGCAGTAACAGACAGGGGGCAGGGAACACTGAAGCTTTCTTT. Its translation: CASSNRQGAGNTEAFF.

The chain combines TRBV18 with TRBJ2-7, with D tentatively TRBD1 or TRBD2 (5 bases each). The germline gives CDR1 KGHSH, CDR2 LQKENI. The V end was cut by 2 bases, the J end by 0 bases, with 14 bases between. This CDR3 spans 16 amino acids. Here the CDR3 reads CASSPGGPTSSYEQYF. CDR3 bases: TGTGCCAGCTCACCAGGGGGACCTACTAGCTCCTACGAGCAGTACTTC.

The CDR3 loop reads CATSDLRSRGTGELFF. For the CDR3, the DNA is TGTGCCACCAGTGATTTGCGATCTAGGGGCACCGGGGAGCTGTTTTTT. This chain connects TRBV24-1 to TRBJ2-2, with D possibly TRBD1 on 5 matching bases. V was pared by 0 bases and J by 4 bases, with 11 bases between. The V gene's germline CDR1 is KGHDR and CDR2 SFDVKD. The CDR3 totals 16 residues.

The chain links TRBV10-1 to TRBJ1-1; 7 bases line up with TRBD1. This CDR3 spans 15 amino acids. V shed 2 bases, J shed 5 bases, and the junction held 8 bases outside the gene matches. Looked up from germline, CDR1 is WNHNN and CDR2 is SYGVQD (reference sequence). CDR3 in DNA: TGCGCCAGCAGTGAGAGACAGGGCATTGGGACTGAAGCTTTCTTT. Protein product: CASSERQGIGTEAFF.

This chain links TRBV6-5 with TRBJ2-1; D gene uncertain. Germline loops: CDR1 MNHEY, CDR2 SVGAGI. Trimming took 4 bases from V and 3 from J, leaving 16 bases between them. This CDR3 region has 16 residues. The CDR3 spells CASSSRIGPNYNEQFF. In nucleotides, the CDR3 is TGTGCCAGCAGTTCACGCATAGGACCAAACTACAATGAGCAGTTCTTC.

V gene TRBV5-5 combines with J gene TRBJ2-7, with 8 nucleotides matching TRBD1. The CDR3 covers 14 residues. Germline CDR1 SGHKS, CDR2 YYEKEE (reference sequence). Trimming removed 1 base from V and 2 bases from J; junction bases left unmatched: 2. CDR3 in amino acids: CASSLHRGTYEQYF. In nucleotides, the CDR3 is TGTGCCAGCAGCTTGCACAGGGGGACCTACGAGCAGTACTTC.

The rearrangement joins TRBV4-1 to TRBJ2-5; TRBD1 aligns across 8 bases. Germline lookup yields CDR1 MGHRA and CDR2 YSYEKL. The CDR3 covers 15 residues. V dropped 4 bases and J dropped 7; count of bases not matched to a gene: 11. The CDR3 spells CASSREAGGEGTQYF. DNA of the CDR3: TGCGCCAGCAGCCGAGAGGCAGGGGGCGAGGGGACCCAGTACTTC.

This clone has just one count. The rearrangement uses TRBV24-1 and TRBJ2-1; weak D call: TRBD2 (5 bases). Germline V gene lookup returns CDR1 KGHDR and CDR2 SFDVKD. Trimming left V 4 bases short and J 1 base short, with 13 bases between. The CDR3 consists of 16 residues. For the CDR3, the DNA is TGTGCCACCAGTGAACCTACTAGTGCGTCCTACAATGAGCAGTTCTTC. This translates into CATSEPTSASYNEQFF.